This T cell receptor (beta chain) was captured in a study of OX40 agonist ivuxolimab in advanced cancers. Some clones are missing from TCRdb's copy, which holds only in-frame ones; the method was immunoSEQ multiplex PCR. The sample holds roughly 63,000 clones, roughly nine tenths seen once. The CDR3 spans 17 residues. V was shortened by 4 bases and J by 5 bases, with 23 bases between the two germline ends. The V gene's germline CDR1 is MNHEY and CDR2 SMNVEV (reference sequence). This chain uses TRBV27 with TRBJ1-1; TRBD1 might be the D (6 bases). This sequence originates from an adult with an advanced solid tumor such as melanoma, head and neck, liver or kidney cancer. The specimen was CD4+ or CD8+ T cells sorted from blood, collected in a trial of the OX40 agonist ivuxolimab. CDR3 in DNA: TGTGCCAGCAGTTACAACTCCGGACAGCTTCGGAGGACTGAAGCTTTCTTT. It specifies CASSYNSGQLRRTEAFF.